This T cell receptor (beta chain) was sequenced in a study of graft-versus-host responses after intestinal transplantation. The study, taken as a whole, reports: GvH clones were identified in recipient marrow, with some first appearing in ileum or blood.

The protocol was immunoSEQ multiplex PCR, while the TCRdb copy is restricted to in-frame clones and leaves out a portion. The table records a few thousand clones, approximately 72% of them present only once. Concerning this clone itself: Antigen: not known. At the DNA level, this CDR3 is encoded by other sequences in the same sample as well.

Trimming took 2 bases from V and 3 from J, leaving 12 bases between them. This CDR3 has 14 amino acids. The sample here was PBMCs, taken 541 days after intestinal transplant. The TCR comes from a human patient who received an intestinal transplant, so some T cells may come from the graft donor. The chain couples TRBV5-7 to TRBJ2-7; D may be TRBD1 (5 bases). TRBV5-7 carries the ORF label, with uncertain function. The CDR3 bases are TGTGCCAGCAGCTTAAGGGGCGCAGACTACGAGCAGTACTTC. Its translation is CASSLRGADYEQYF.